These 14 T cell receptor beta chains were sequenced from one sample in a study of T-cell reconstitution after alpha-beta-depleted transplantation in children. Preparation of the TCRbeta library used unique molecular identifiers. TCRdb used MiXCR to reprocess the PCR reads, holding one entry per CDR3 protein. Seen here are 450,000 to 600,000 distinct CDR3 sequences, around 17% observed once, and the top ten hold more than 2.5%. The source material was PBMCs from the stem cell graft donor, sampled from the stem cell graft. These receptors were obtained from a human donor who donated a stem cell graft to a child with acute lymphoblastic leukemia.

The CDR3 nucleotides read TGTGCCAGCAGCGTAGAAGGGCCAGGGGCCACGGAGACCCAGTACTTC. As protein: CASSVEGPGATETQYF. V and J are TRBV9 and TRBJ2-5, with D perhaps matching TRBD1 (6 bases). Trimming took off 0 bases at V and 5 bases at J, with 17 bases between the two ends. Looked up from germline, CDR1 is SGDLS and CDR2 is YYNGEE. CDR3 length: 16 amino acids.

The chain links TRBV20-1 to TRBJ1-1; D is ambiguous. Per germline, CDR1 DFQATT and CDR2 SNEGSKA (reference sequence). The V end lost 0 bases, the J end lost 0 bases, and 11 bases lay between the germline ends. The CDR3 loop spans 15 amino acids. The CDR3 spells CSARDPHAMNTEAFF. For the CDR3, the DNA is TGCAGTGCTAGAGACCCTCATGCGATGAACACTGAAGCTTTCTTT.

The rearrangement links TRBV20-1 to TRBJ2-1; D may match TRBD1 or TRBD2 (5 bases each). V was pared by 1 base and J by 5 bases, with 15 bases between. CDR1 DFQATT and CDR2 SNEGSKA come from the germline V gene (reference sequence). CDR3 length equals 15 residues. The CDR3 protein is CSARVATGLDNEQFF. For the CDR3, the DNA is TGCAGTGCTAGAGTAGCCACAGGACTCGACAATGAGCAGTTCTTC.

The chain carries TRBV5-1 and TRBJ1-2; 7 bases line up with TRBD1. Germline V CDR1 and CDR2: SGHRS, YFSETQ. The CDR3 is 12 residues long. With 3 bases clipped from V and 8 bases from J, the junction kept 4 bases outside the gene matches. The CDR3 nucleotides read TGCGCCAGCAGCTCCAGGGGGGACGGCTACACCTTC. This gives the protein CASSSRGDGYTF.

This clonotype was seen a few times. The CDR3, as DNA: TGCAGTGCTAGACTAGCGGGAGACAATGAGCAGTTCTTC. This codes for CSARLAGDNEQFF. The chain recombines TRBV20-1 with TRBJ2-1; 10 bases match TRBD2. Losses at the gene ends were 2 bases for V and 5 bases for J; bases not matched to a gene: 0. This CDR3 comprises 13 residues. Looked up from germline, CDR1 is DFQATT and CDR2 is SNEGSKA (reference sequence).

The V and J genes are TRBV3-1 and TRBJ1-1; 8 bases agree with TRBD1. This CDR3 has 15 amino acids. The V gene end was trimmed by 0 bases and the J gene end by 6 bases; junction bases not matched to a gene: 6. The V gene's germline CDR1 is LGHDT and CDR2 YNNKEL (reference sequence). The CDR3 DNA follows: TGTGCCAGCAGCCAAGATCTTTCCAGGGGGCCTGAAGCTTTCTTT. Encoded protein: CASSQDLSRGPEAFF.

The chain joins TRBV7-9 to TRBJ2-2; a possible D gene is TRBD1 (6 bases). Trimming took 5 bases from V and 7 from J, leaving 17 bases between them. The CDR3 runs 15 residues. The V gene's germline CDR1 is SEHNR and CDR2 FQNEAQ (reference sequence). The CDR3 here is CASSRTGTHLGELFF. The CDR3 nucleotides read TGTGCCAGCAGCCGCACAGGGACCCATCTCGGGGAGCTGTTTTTT.

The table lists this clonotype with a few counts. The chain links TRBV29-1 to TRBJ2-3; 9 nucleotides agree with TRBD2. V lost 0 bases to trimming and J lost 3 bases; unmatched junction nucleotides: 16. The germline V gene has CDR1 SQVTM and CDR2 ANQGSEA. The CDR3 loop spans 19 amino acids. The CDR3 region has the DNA TGCAGCGTTGAAGATAACTTTATCTGGGGCGGACTAGCGACAGATACGCAGTATTTT. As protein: CSVEDNFIWGGLATDTQYF.

The CDR3 nucleotides read TGTGCCAGCAAGGCCGGTAGCATGGGCGAGCAGTTCTTC. Translation: CASKAGSMGEQFF. The chain is built from TRBV9 and TRBJ2-1; D remains unclear. This CDR3 comprises 13 residues. Trimming took off 6 bases at V and 10 bases at J, with 17 bases between the two ends. Germline CDR1 and CDR2: SGDLS and YYNGEE. Together with reference TRBV9 and TRBJ2-1, the CDR3 gives the full variable domain: DSGVTQTPKHLITATGQRVTLRCSPRSGDLSVYWYQQSLDQGLQFLIQYYNGEERAKGNILERFSAQQFPDLHSELNLSSLELGDSALYFCASKAGSMGEQFFGPGTRLTVL.

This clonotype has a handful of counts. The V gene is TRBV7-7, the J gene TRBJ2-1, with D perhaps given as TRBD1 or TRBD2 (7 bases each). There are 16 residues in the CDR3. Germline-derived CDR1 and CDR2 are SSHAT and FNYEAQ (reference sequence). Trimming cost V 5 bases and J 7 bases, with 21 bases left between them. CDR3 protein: CASSQGGWPSENEQFF. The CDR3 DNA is TGTGCCAGCAGCCAGGGGGGGTGGCCGTCTGAAAATGAGCAGTTCTTC.

CDR3 loop: CSVELPTSGDSYNEQFF. CDR3 in DNA: TGCAGCGTTGAGCTACCGACTAGCGGGGACTCCTACAATGAGCAGTTCTTC. The genes are TRBV29-1 and TRBJ2-1, with TRBD2 identical over 11 bases. Germline V gene sequence: CDR1 SQVTM, CDR2 ANQGSEA. The CDR3 has 17 amino acids. V shed 3 bases and J 0 bases; nucleotides not matched to a gene: 7.

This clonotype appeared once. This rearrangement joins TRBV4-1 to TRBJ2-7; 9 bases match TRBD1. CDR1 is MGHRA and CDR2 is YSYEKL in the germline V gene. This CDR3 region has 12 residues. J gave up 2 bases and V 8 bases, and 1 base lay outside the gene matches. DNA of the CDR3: TGCGCCAGCGGGACAGGGCCCTACGAGCAGTACTTC. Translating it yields CASGTGPYEQYF.

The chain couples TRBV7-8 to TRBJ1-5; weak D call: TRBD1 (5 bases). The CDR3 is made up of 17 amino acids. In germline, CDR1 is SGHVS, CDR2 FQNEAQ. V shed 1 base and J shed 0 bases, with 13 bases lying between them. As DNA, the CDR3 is TGTGCCAGCAGCTTAGTCAGGGAGGGCTATAGCAATCAGCCCCAGCATTTT. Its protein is CASSLVREGYSNQPQHF.

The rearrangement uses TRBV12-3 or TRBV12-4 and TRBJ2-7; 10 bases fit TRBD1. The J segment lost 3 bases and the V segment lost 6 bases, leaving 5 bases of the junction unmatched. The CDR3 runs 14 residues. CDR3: CASRSGQGGYEQYF. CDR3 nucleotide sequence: TGTGCCAGCAGAAGCGGACAGGGGGGCTACGAGCAGTACTTC.